This note documents a single TCR beta chain sequence. Its antigen is not identified. The data stem from a study of beta chain features in type 1 diabetes. Study details: Across every sample, over 100 million sorted cells were examined in total. General study results and limits: Significant though moderate, a shortening of TCRB CDR3s appeared in all four CD4+ subsets of Type 1 diabetes patients. Equally in patients and controls, PCR might preferentially amplify shorter templates. Researchers reported that naive, central memory and Treg TCRB repertoires appeared more similar in patients than in healthy donors.

The CDR3 contains 14 residues. Per the germline V gene, CDR1 is SGDLS and CDR2 is YYNGEE. V was clipped by 0 bases and J by 4 bases; unmatched bases: 2. Every isolated RNA sample was fully reverse transcribed, so sequencing captured expressed TCRB transcripts. Profiling relied on immunoSEQ multiplex PCR, and the TCRdb table lists in-frame clones only, not all of them. Among roughly 340,000 clones listed, approximately 15% were seen once. The chain employs TRBV9 and TRBJ2-5; 8 nucleotides match TRBD1. The sequenced sample consisted of naive CD4+ T cells from blood. The sequence was obtained from a woman younger than 35 with type 1 diabetes. CDR3 protein: CASSVADRVETQYF. The CDR3 nucleotides are TGTGCCAGCAGCGTAGCGGACAGGGTAGAGACCCAGTACTTC. The full variable domain, rest sourced from reference TRBV9 and TRBJ2-5, is DSGVTQTPKHLITATGQRVTLRCSPRSGDLSVYWYQQSLDQGLQFLIQYYNGEERAKGNILERFSAQQFPDLHSELNLSSLELGDSALYFCASSVADRVETQYFGPGTRLLVL.